Sequencing of this TCR beta chain was carried out in a study of OX40 agonist ivuxolimab in advanced cancers. About the research overall: While on treatment, patients had intravenous ivuxolimab at 0.01 to 10 mg/kg every 2 weeks.

To note about this clone: Its antigen is unknown.

This CDR3 comprises 13 residues. With 5 bases removed from V and 0 bases from J, the gap between germline ends came to 8 bases. Looked up from germline, CDR1 is SGHVS and CDR2 is FNYEAQ. General observations from the study: Certain nonresponders likewise exhibited a low normalized T-cell clonal expansion. Expanded clones were, on average, more numerous in CD8+ T cells than in CD4+.

Some clones are missing from TCRdb's copy, which holds only in-frame ones; the method was immunoSEQ multiplex PCR. The profile shows about 73,000 clones, about 94% of them singletons. V is TRBV7-6 and J is TRBJ2-7; no firm D call. The TCR comes from an adult with an advanced solid tumor such as melanoma, head and neck, liver or kidney cancer. The source was CD4+ or CD8+ T cells sorted from blood, collected in a trial of the OX40 agonist ivuxolimab. The CDR3 reads CASSPGFSYEQYF. CDR3 nucleotides: TGTGCCAGCAGCCCAGGATTCTCCTACGAGCAGTACTTC.